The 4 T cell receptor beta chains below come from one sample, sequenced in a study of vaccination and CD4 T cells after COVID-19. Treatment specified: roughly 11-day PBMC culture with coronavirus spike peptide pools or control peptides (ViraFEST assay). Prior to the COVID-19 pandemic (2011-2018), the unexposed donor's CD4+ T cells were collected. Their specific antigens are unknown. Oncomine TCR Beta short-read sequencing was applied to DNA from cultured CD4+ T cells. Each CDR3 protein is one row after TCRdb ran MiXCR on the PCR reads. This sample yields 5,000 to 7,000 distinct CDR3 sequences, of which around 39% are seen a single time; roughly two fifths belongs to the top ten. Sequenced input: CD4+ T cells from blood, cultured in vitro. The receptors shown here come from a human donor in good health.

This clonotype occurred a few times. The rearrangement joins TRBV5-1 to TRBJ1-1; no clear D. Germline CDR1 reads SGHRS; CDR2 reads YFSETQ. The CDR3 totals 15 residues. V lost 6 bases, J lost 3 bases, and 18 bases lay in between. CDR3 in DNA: TGCGCCAGCAATGCAGGCCGTGAATGGGACACTGAAGCTTTCTTT. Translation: CASNAGREWDTEAFF.

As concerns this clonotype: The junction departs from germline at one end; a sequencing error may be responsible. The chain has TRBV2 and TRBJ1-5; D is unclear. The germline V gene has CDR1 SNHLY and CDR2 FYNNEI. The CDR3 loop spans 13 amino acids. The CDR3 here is CASSAYSNQPQHF. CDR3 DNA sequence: TGTGCCAGCAGCGCTTATAGCAATCAGCCCCAGCACTTT.

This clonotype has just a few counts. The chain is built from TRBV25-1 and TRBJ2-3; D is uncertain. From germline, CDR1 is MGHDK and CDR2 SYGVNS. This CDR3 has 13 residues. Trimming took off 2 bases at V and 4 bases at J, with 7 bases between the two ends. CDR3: CASSEEFPDTQYF. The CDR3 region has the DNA TGTGCCAGCAGTGAAGAGTTCCCAGATACGCAGTATTTT.

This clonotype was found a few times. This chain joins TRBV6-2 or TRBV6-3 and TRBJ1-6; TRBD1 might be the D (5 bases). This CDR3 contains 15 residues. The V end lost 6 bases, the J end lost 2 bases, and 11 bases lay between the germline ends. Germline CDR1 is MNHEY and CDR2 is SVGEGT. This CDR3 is CASSQGGTYNSPLHF. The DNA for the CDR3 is TGTGCCAGCAGCCAGGGCGGCACCTATAATTCACCCCTCCACTTT.